These 16 T cell receptor beta chains were all obtained from the same sample, sequenced in a study of cytomegalovirus exposure and HLA in healthy donors. PCR involved 60 Vbeta and 13 Jbeta primers. The table came from immunoSEQ multiplex PCR; TCRdb's copy has only in-frame clones and leaves some out. The sample shows 65,000 to 75,000 clones, 60% to 70% of them seen only once. Source material: PBMCs. These receptors all come from a man in his forties in good health and CMV-seropositive.

V gene TRBV5-4 combines with J gene TRBJ2-2; 8 nucleotides align to TRBD2. With 1 base clipped from V and 7 bases from J, the junction kept 9 bases outside the gene matches. Per germline, CDR1 SGHNT and CDR2 YYREEE (reference sequence). This CDR3 region has 16 residues. CDR3 sequence (DNA): TGTGCCAGCAGCTTGTTCGGGGGGGCGTCTCTCGGGGAGCTGTTTTTT. This gives the protein CASSLFGGASLGELFF.

The chain has TRBV5-4 and TRBJ2-1, with D possibly matching TRBD2 (6 bases). The CDR3 extends over 16 amino acids. Germline V gives CDR1 SGHNT, CDR2 YYREEE (reference sequence). The V end lost 4 bases, the J end lost 6 bases, and 20 bases lay between the germline ends. The CDR3 coding sequence is TGTGCCAGCAGCAACGGCGGTTATAACGGGGGCAATGAGCAGTTCTTC. This codes for CASSNGGYNGGNEQFF.

This clone has more than one count but fewer than ten. The junction does not match germline at one end; this may be a read error. The chain combines TRBV7-9 with TRBJ2-3, with D possibly matching TRBD2 (5 bases). The CDR3 sequence is 16 residues long. Germline-derived CDR1 and CDR2 are SEHNR and FQNEAQ (reference sequence). CDR3 sequence reads: CSSSIPRGLNTDTQYF. The DNA for the CDR3 is TGTTCCAGCAGCATACCACGCGGGCTTAACACAGATACGCAGTATTTT.

Only one count was recorded for this clone. The junction departs from the called germline gene at one end, perhaps through a read error. The chain joins TRBV7-7 to TRBJ2-5; a possible D gene is TRBD2 (5 bases). Germline loops: CDR1 SSHAT, CDR2 FNYEAQ (reference sequence). CDR3 length: 15 residues. CDR3 nucleotides: TGTGCTAGCAGCTTTATGCCTAGCCTCCAAGAGACCCAGTACTTC. This sequence encodes CASSFMPSLQETQYF.

The V call is TRBV4-2, the J call TRBJ1-4, with 7 bases lining up with TRBD1. The ends lost 5 bases at V and 4 bases at J; junction bases unmatched: 10. Germline V gene sequence: CDR1 LGHNA, CDR2 YNFKEQ. This CDR3 spans 16 amino acids. The CDR3 coding sequence is TGTGCCAGCAGCTTCCGACAGGGTGGGGGTAATGAAAAACTGTTTTTT. It translates to CASSFRQGGGNEKLFF.

The V call is TRBV13, the J call TRBJ2-5, with a weak D call TRBD2 (7 bases). The CDR3 has 15 residues. Germline values: CDR1 PRHDT, CDR2 FYEKMQ (reference sequence). Trimming removed 5 bases from V and 4 bases from J, with 17 bases in between. Here the CDR3 reads CASSPRGAEGETQYF. In DNA, the CDR3 is TGTGCCAGCAGCCCCCGGGGGGCCGAGGGAGAGACCCAGTACTTC.

This clone was picked up a small number of times. The rearrangement links TRBV6-5 to TRBJ2-1; 8 bases line up with TRBD2. Germline V lookup: CDR1 MNHEY, CDR2 SVGAGI. After removal of 6 bases from V and 8 bases from J, the junction contained 6 bases not matched to a gene. There are 13 residues in the CDR3. DNA for the CDR3: TGTGCCAGCAGCGGGGGGGATCGGCATGAGCAGTTCTTC. As protein: CASSGGDRHEQFF.

The CDR3 DNA follows: TGTGCCAGCAGCTTGGGAGGGATCGCGCATCAGCCCCAGCATTTT. This gives the protein CASSLGGIAHQPQHF. The chain links TRBV5-6 to TRBJ1-5; D is unclear. V lost 0 bases and J lost 5, with 12 bases in between. The V gene's germline CDR1 is SGHDT and CDR2 YYEEEE. The CDR3 runs 15 residues.

This sequence joins TRBV19 and TRBJ1-2; 8 bases are shared with TRBD1. This CDR3 has 12 amino acids. The V gene end was trimmed by 7 bases and the J gene end by 7 bases; junction bases not matched to a gene: 5. Germline assignment: CDR1 LNHDA and CDR2 SQIVND (reference sequence). The CDR3 loop reads CASKPGGGGYTF. In DNA, the CDR3 is TGTGCCAGTAAACCAGGGGGCGGTGGCTACACCTTC.

This chain links TRBV4-3 with TRBJ1-4; D is ambiguous. Germline V gene lookup returns CDR1 LGHNA and CDR2 YSLEER. The V gene lost 4 bases and the J gene lost 3 bases, with 9 bases spanning the gap. The CDR3 totals 14 residues. The CDR3 coding sequence is TGCGCCAGCAGCCCAGAGGCGGCTAATGAAAAACTGTTTTTT. Translating gives CASSPEAANEKLFF.

The chain is built from TRBV18 and TRBJ2-7; TRBD1 is a possible D gene (6 bases). This CDR3 comprises 17 residues. The ends were cut back, 2 bases at V and 5 bases at J, with 22 bases in the middle. The germline gives CDR1 KGHSH, CDR2 LQKENI. The CDR3 sequence is CASSPTWGRTSLNEQYF. CDR3 bases: TGTGCCAGCTCACCAACCTGGGGGCGAACAAGCCTCAACGAGCAGTACTTC.

This chain connects TRBV2 to TRBJ1-5; D is perhaps TRBD1 (5 bases). V was pared by 4 bases and J by 4 bases, with 17 bases between. Germline V gene lookup returns CDR1 SNHLY and CDR2 FYNNEI. This CDR3 contains 16 residues. The CDR3 region has the DNA TGTGCCAGCAGTGGGGGACGGGGGGTTGGTAATCAGCCCCAGCATTTT. Amino acids: CASSGGRGVGNQPQHF. Combining the CDR3 with reference TRBV2 and TRBJ1-5 gives the whole variable domain EPEVTQTPSHQVTQMGQEVILRCVPISNHLYFYWYRQILGQKVEFLVSFYNNEISEKSEIFDDQFSVERPDGSNFTLKIRSTKLEDSAMYFCASSGGRGVGNQPQHFGDGTRLSIL.

This chain uses TRBV7-8 with TRBJ2-7; D uncertain. Deletions cut 1 base from V and 3 bases from J, with 10 bases between. Looked up from germline, CDR1 is SGHVS and CDR2 is FQNEAQ. The CDR3 is made up of 14 amino acids. As DNA, the CDR3 is TGTGCCAGCAGCTTAGGCAGGCCCAGCTACGAGCAGTACTTC. This sequence encodes CASSLGRPSYEQYF.

This clone is labeled as medium-sized (0.01 to 0.1%). The chain uses TRBV2 and TRBJ2-7, with D perhaps matching TRBD2 (7 bases). The CDR3 is made up of 15 amino acids. Trimming cost V 4 bases and J 2 bases, with 15 bases left between them. Germline CDR1 SNHLY, CDR2 FYNNEI. CDR3 nucleotides: TGTGCCAGCAGTGGGGAGGGGGGGCGGACCTACGAGCAGTACTTC. Residues: CASSGEGGRTYEQYF.

V and J are TRBV16 and TRBJ2-7; 7 bases agree with TRBD1. The CDR3 is made up of 17 amino acids. Germline CDR1 and CDR2: KGHSY and FQNENV. Germline trimming cut 3 bases from V and 0 bases from J; bases unmatched to any gene: 11. The CDR3 protein is CASSHPSDRRNSYEQYF. DNA for the CDR3: TGTGCCAGCAGCCACCCCTCGGACAGGCGTAACTCCTACGAGCAGTACTTC.

The genes are TRBV19 and TRBJ2-7, with 10 bases lining up with TRBD2. Germline CDR1 is LNHDA and CDR2 is SQIVND (reference sequence). The CDR3 has 16 amino acids. The V segment lost 3 bases and the J segment 2 bases; nucleotides outside the gene matches: 7. DNA of the CDR3: TGTGCCAGTAGTATTGGGGACGGACTAGCGGCCTACGAGCAGTACTTC. Amino acid sequence: CASSIGDGLAAYEQYF.